This TCR beta chain derives from a study of CD8 T cells in ankylosing spondylitis. The CDR3 is 13 residues long. Germline V gene lookup returns CDR1 MNHNS and CDR2 SASEGT. V was cut by 8 bases and J by 0 bases, with 5 bases left in between. MiXCR was run by TCRdb on the 5' RACE reads, yielding one entry per CDR3 protein. The data show a few hundred thousand distinct CDR3 sequences, 8% seen once. Points from the study as a whole: There was a TCR beta motif, made of several highly homologous variants, that appeared characteristic of ankylosing spondylitis blood.

This clonotype was seen repeatedly, ten times or more. The target antigen is unknown. The receptor was isolated from a male donor with ankylosing spondylitis. What was sequenced was blood, either unsorted or a sorted T cell fraction (not recorded which). This chain uses TRBV6-1 with TRBJ2-6; the D is unclear. The CDR3 DNA follows: TGTGCCAGCGAGAGCTCTGGGGCCAACGTCCTGACTTTC. This encodes CASESSGANVLTF.